Listed below are T cell receptor beta chains from one sample, sequenced in a study of radiotherapy plus CTLA-4 blockade in lung cancer. Produced via immunoSEQ multiplex PCR; TCRdb's table is partial and in-frame only. This table holds about 120,000 clones, 70% to 85% found once. Sequencing was performed on peripheral blood, taken from a patient treated with radiotherapy plus ipilimumab. The receptors stem from a human donor with non-small cell lung cancer that progressed on radiotherapy plus ipilimumab. Some clones in this sample may be carry-over from other donors' samples. The CDR3 runs from the conserved cysteine through the conserved F or W. The D gene is left open where the match is weak. Clone size, where shown, is once, few, many, or a class for clones that have expanded.

J: TRBJ2-7
size: once
V: TRBV5-4
length: 16
D: TRBD2
DNA: TGTGCCAGCAGCTTGGCCGGGGGGGGAAGCTCCTACGAGCAGTACTTC
CDR3: CASSLAGGGSSYEQYF

J: TRBJ2-7
size: .
V: TRBV7-6
length: 14
D: TRBD2
DNA: TGTGCCAGCAGCCAAACTAGCGGGGACGGAAAAAGTTACTTC
CDR3: CASSQTSGDGKSYF

J: TRBJ1-1
size: .
V: TRBV10-3
length: 14
D: .
DNA: TGTGCCATCAGTGAAGTGGCAGGGGAAACTGAAGCTTTCTTT
CDR3: CAISEVAGETEAFF

J: TRBJ1-1
size: .
V: TRBV15
length: 15
D: .
DNA: TGTGCCACCAGCGCACGTGGAATCTTGAACACTGAAGCTTTCTTT
CDR3: CATSARGILNTEAFF

J: TRBJ1-6
size: few
V: TRBV6-6
length: 14
D: .
DNA: TGTGCCAGCAGTCGGACCAAGTTAGGTTCACCCCTCCACTTT
CDR3: CASSRTKLGSPLHF

J: TRBJ1-2
size: .
V: TRBV7-6
length: 14
D: .
DNA: TGTGCCAGCAGCTTAGATCGGGCAGGGGTCGGCTACACCTTC
CDR3: CASSLDRAGVGYTF

J: TRBJ2-3
size: once
V: TRBV7-9
length: 18
D: .
DNA: TGTGCCAGCAGCTTAGGGTATCGGGGCTCTAGAAGCACAGATACGCAGTATTTT
CDR3: CASSLGYRGSRSTDTQYF

J: TRBJ2-7
size: .
V: TRBV2
length: 14
D: TRBD1
DNA: TGTGCCAGCAGCCAAGACAGGGGGCCCTACGAGCAGTACTTC
CDR3: CASSQDRGPYEQYF

J: TRBJ2-2
size: few
V: TRBV5-4
length: 13
D: .
DNA: TGTGCCAGCAGTGATCGCCGCACCGGGGAGCTGTTTTTT
CDR3: CASSDRRTGELFF

J: TRBJ1-6
size: .
V: TRBV5-1
length: 15
D: TRBD1
DNA: TGCGCCAGCAGCTTTACAGGGGACTATAATTCACCCCTCCACTTT
CDR3: CASSFTGDYNSPLHF

J: TRBJ1-6
size: .
V: TRBV9
length: 15
D: .
DNA: TGTGCCAGCAGCGTAGATTGGGGGGCTGAGTCACCCCTCCACTTT
CDR3: CASSVDWGAESPLHF

J: TRBJ2-1
size: few
V: TRBV7-2
length: 14
D: TRBD1
DNA: TGTGCCAACACGGCAGGGGGCGGCTACAATGAGCAGTTCTTC
CDR3: CANTAGGGYNEQFF

J: TRBJ2-3
size: .
V: TRBV5-4
length: 13
D: .
DNA: TGTGCCAGCAGCTTGCGTATCACAGATACGCAGTATTTT
CDR3: CASSLRITDTQYF

J: TRBJ2-7
size: once
V: TRBV9
length: 14
D: .
DNA: TGTGCCAGCAGCGTAGAACTTCCGGGCTACGAGCAGTACTTC
CDR3: CASSVELPGYEQYF

J: TRBJ2-4
size: .
V: TRBV4-2
length: 23
D: .
DNA: TGTGCCAGCAGCCAAGGCCGTACTCAAAACAGAGCTAACGCCCCGAGGGCCAAAAACATTCAGTACTTC
CDR3: CASSQGRTQNRANAPRAKNIQYF

J: TRBJ2-3
size: .
V: TRBV27
length: 14
D: TRBD1
DNA: TGTGCCAGCAGTTGGGCAGGGGGCCAAGATACGCAGTATTTT
CDR3: CASSWAGGQDTQYF

J: TRBJ2-4
size: .
V: TRBV19
length: 13
D: TRBD1
DNA: TGTGCCAGTAGTGTGACAGGGTCTGACATTCAGTACTTC
CDR3: CASSVTGSDIQYF

J: TRBJ1-2
size: few
V: TRBV5-4
length: 14
D: .
DNA: TGTGCCAGCAGCTCAAACACTGGACCCTATGGCTACACCTTC
CDR3: CASSSNTGPYGYTF

J: TRBJ1-2
size: .
V: TRBV20-1
length: 10
D: .
DNA: TGCAGCGCCCTCGGTAACGGCTACACCTTC
CDR3: CSALGNGYTF

J: TRBJ1-1
size: .
V: TRBV5-1
length: 16
D: .
DNA: TGCGCCAGCAGCTTGGGTTTTGGTTTTTCGAACACTGAAGCTTTCTTT
CDR3: CASSLGFGFSNTEAFF

J: TRBJ1-2
size: .
V: TRBV5-1
length: 14
D: TRBD1
DNA: TGCGCCAGCAGCCGGCAGGGGGCTGACTATGGCTACACCTTC
CDR3: CASSRQGADYGYTF

J: TRBJ1-2
size: .
V: TRBV6-5
length: 13
D: .
DNA: TGTGCCAGCAGTTTTAGTAGATTCTATGGCTACACCTTC
CDR3: CASSFSRFYGYTF

J: TRBJ2-1
size: .
V: TRBV7-3
length: 16
D: TRBD2
DNA: TGTGCCAGCAGCTCACCGGGACTAGCGGGGGGCGGTGAGCAGTTCTTC
CDR3: CASSSPGLAGGGEQFF

J: TRBJ1-2
size: .
V: TRBV5-1
length: 15
D: .
DNA: TGCGCCAGCCGTAGAGAACGGGGCGCGGGGGATGGCTACACCTTC
CDR3: CASRRERGAGDGYTF

J: TRBJ1-4
size: .
V: TRBV5-1
length: 15
D: .
DNA: TGCGCCAGCAGCTCCCGGGAAATGGCTAATGAAAAACTGTTTTTT
CDR3: CASSSREMANEKLFF

J: TRBJ1-1
size: .
V: TRBV5-1
length: 12
D: .
DNA: TGCGCCAGCAGCCGGGAGGGTCCTGAAGCTTTCTTT
CDR3: CASSREGPEAFF

J: TRBJ1-6
size: .
V: TRBV30
length: 14
D: TRBD1
DNA: TGTGCCTGGAGTCTACAGGGGGATAATTCACCCCTCCACTTT
CDR3: CAWSLQGDNSPLHF

J: TRBJ2-7
size: .
V: TRBV4-3
length: 16
D: .
DNA: TGCGCCAGCAGCCAAGATAGAGGGACTGAAACTTACGAGCAGTACTTC
CDR3: CASSQDRGTETYEQYF

J: TRBJ2-7
size: .
V: TRBV4-1
length: 14
D: TRBD1
DNA: TGCGCCAGCAGTTCCGGGACAGGGAAGTACGAGCAGTACTTC
CDR3: CASSSGTGKYEQYF

J: TRBJ1-2
size: .
V: TRBV29-1
length: 13
D: TRBD1
DNA: TGCAGCGTTAACCGGGACAGGGGGGGTGGCTACACCTTC
CDR3: CSVNRDRGGGYTF

J: TRBJ1-2
size: .
V: TRBV28
length: 14
D: TRBD1
DNA: TGTGCCAGCAGCGGTATGACAGGGATGAGGGGCTACACCTTC
CDR3: CASSGMTGMRGYTF

J: TRBJ2-7
size: .
V: TRBV5-3
length: 17
D: TRBD1
DNA: TGTGCCAGAAGCAGGACCCGGGGACAGGGGTTATTCTACGAGCAGTACTTC
CDR3: CARSRTRGQGLFYEQYF

J: TRBJ2-1
size: .
V: TRBV13
length: 14
D: .
DNA: TGTGCCAGCAGCTCTAACGGGCCCTTCACTGAGCAGTTCTTC
CDR3: CASSSNGPFTEQFF

J: TRBJ2-5
size: .
V: TRBV2
length: 17
D: .
DNA: TGTGCCAGCAGTGATCAGGTTGTCTCCTCCCGCCAGGAGACCCAGTACTTC
CDR3: CASSDQVVSSRQETQYF

J: TRBJ2-2
size: once
V: TRBV7-2
length: 14
D: .
DNA: TGTGCCAGCAGCACCCAGTCTGCTTCCGGGGAGCTGTTTTTT
CDR3: CASSTQSASGELFF

J: TRBJ1-4
size: .
V: TRBV5-1
length: 15
D: TRBD1
DNA: TGCGCCAGCAGCCTGCCGACAGGGGGCAAGGAAAAACTGTTTTTT
CDR3: CASSLPTGGKEKLFF

J: TRBJ2-2
size: .
V: TRBV9
length: 18
D: TRBD2
DNA: TGTGCCAGCAGCGTAGCGGTTCGGTGGACTAGCGGCACCGGGGAGCTGTTTTTT
CDR3: CASSVAVRWTSGTGELFF

J: TRBJ2-7
size: .
V: TRBV28
length: 12
D: .
DNA: TGTGCCAGCAGTTTAGCAGTCAGGGAGCAGTACTTC
CDR3: CASSLAVREQYF

J: TRBJ2-1
size: .
V: TRBV4-3
length: 17
D: .
DNA: TGCGCCAGCAGCCAAGGGGAAAGGGGGACCAGCTACAATGAGCAGTTCTTC
CDR3: CASSQGERGTSYNEQFF

J: TRBJ2-1
size: .
V: TRBV6-4
length: 17
D: TRBD1
DNA: TGTGCCAGCAGAGCAGCTATAACAGGGGGAACCTACAATGAGCAGTTCTTC
CDR3: CASRAAITGGTYNEQFF

J: TRBJ1-1
size: .
V: TRBV4-2
length: 15
D: .
DNA: TGTGCCAGCAGCCGCCCCGGGGGGTTGGACACTGAAGCTTTCTTT
CDR3: CASSRPGGLDTEAFF

J: TRBJ1-1
size: once
V: TRBV5-6
length: 15
D: .
DNA: TGTGCCAGCAACAGAAACCTAGGGATGAACACTGAAGCTTTCTTT
CDR3: CASNRNLGMNTEAFF

J: TRBJ2-7
size: .
V: TRBV5-1
length: 15
D: TRBD1
DNA: TGCGCCAGCAGCCTATTACAGGGGGCCTCCTACGAGCAGTACTTC
CDR3: CASSLLQGASYEQYF

J: TRBJ1-2
size: .
V: TRBV2
length: 12
D: .
DNA: TGTGCCAGCAGGGGGAATAGCTATGGCTACACCTTC
CDR3: CASRGNSYGYTF

J: TRBJ1-2
size: .
V: TRBV6-5
length: 13
D: .
DNA: TGTGCCAGCAAAACCCCCCGGGCCTCAGGCTACACCTTC
CDR3: CASKTPRASGYTF

J: TRBJ2-3
size: few
V: TRBV19
length: 15
D: TRBD2
DNA: TGTGCCAGTAGTATAGAAGCCGGGGGGGCAGATACGCAGTATTTT
CDR3: CASSIEAGGADTQYF

J: TRBJ1-2
size: .
V: TRBV5-1
length: 14
D: .
DNA: TGCGCCAGCAGCTTGGCCGGAGCTAACTATGGCTACACCTTC
CDR3: CASSLAGANYGYTF

J: TRBJ1-5
size: few
V: TRBV7-9
length: 18
D: .
DNA: TGTGCCAGCAGCTTTAATCCCGACCCCTCAAGGCCCCATCAGCCCCAGCATTTT
CDR3: CASSFNPDPSRPHQPQHF

J: TRBJ2-5
size: .
V: TRBV4-2
length: 15
D: .
DNA: TGTGCCAGCAGCCCCGAAGGGGGGAGGCAAGAGACCCAGTACTTC
CDR3: CASSPEGGRQETQYF

J: TRBJ1-5
size: few
V: TRBV2
length: 17
D: TRBD1
DNA: TGTGCCAGCAGTGTCTCCCGGACAGGACTTAGCAATCAGCCCCAGCATTTT
CDR3: CASSVSRTGLSNQPQHF

J: TRBJ2-5
size: .
V: TRBV21-1
length: 18
D: .
DNA: TGTGCCAGCAGCACTAGCGGGGGGGCCTTTCCTTTTGGAGAGACCCAGTACTTC
CDR3: CASSTSGGAFPFGETQYF